The next 27 T cell receptor beta chains were all read from a single sample in a study (dated by TCRdb to between 2015 and 2016). Library prep was done by RT-PCR. The instrument given in TCRdb is Illumina MiSeq. TCRdb ran its own pipeline on the public reads, namely fastp trimming at Q25 and MiXCR clone calling, and kept in-frame beta chains. Rows matching on CDR3 protein sequence are summarized as one entry with the most common DNA and genes. For this sample the table gives about 680,000 distinct CDR3 sequences, of which 11% to 15% were detected only once. The ten largest clones capture 3.6% of the sample. Sequences were obtained from memory CD4+ T cells from blood. The receptors derive from a female donor in good health, serving as a healthy control.

This clonotype was picked up many times. The chain carries TRBV6-5 and TRBJ2-2; 7 bases map to TRBD2. The CDR3 loop spans 15 amino acids. Germline V lookup: CDR1 MNHEY, CDR2 SVGAGI. With 2 bases clipped from V and 8 bases from J, the junction kept 8 bases outside the gene matches. The CDR3 DNA reads TGTGCCAGCAGTTACGGTTCGGGGGGTCTTGGGGAGCTGTTTTTT. Translation gives CASSYGSGGLGELFF.

This clonotype was observed at least ten times. The chain joins TRBV10-3 to TRBJ1-2; D is unclear. The CDR3 has 13 residues. CDR1 and CDR2 (germline): ENHRY, SYGVKD. With 2 bases removed from V and 1 base from J, the gap between germline ends came to 5 bases. The CDR3 loop is CAISEDLNYGYTF. The CDR3 coding sequence is TGTGCCATCAGTGAGGATCTTAACTATGGCTACACCTTC.

The chain employs TRBV20-1 and TRBJ1-5; 8 nucleotides line up with TRBD1. Germline V gene data show CDR1 as DFQATT and CDR2 as SNEGSKA (reference sequence). There are 16 residues in the CDR3. V was pared by 6 bases and J by 0 bases, with 10 bases of the junction left unmatched. CDR3 sequence: CSAKGQGGYSNQPQHF. CDR3 sequence (DNA): TGCAGTGCAAAAGGACAGGGCGGATATAGCAATCAGCCCCAGCATTTT.

CDR3 loop: CSARDPGDDGYTF. The CDR3 DNA reads as TGCAGTGCTAGAGACCCAGGGGATGATGGCTACACCTTC. The V gene is TRBV20-1, the J gene TRBJ1-2; TRBD1 might be the D (6 bases). The CDR3 contains 13 residues. V was pared by 0 bases and J by 6 bases, with 11 bases between. CDR1 and CDR2 from the germline V gene are DFQATT and SNEGSKA (reference sequence).

This clonotype occurred once. The chain employs TRBV30 and TRBJ2-1; TRBD2 matches 8 bases. V was pared by 2 bases and J by 8 bases, with 8 bases of the junction left unmatched. CDR3 length equals 14 residues. Germline V lookup: CDR1 GTSNPN, CDR2 SVGIG (reference sequence). CDR3 sequence reads: CAWSRGGGGDEQFF. The DNA of the CDR3 is TGTGCCTGGAGTCGGGGGGGAGGAGGCGATGAGCAGTTCTTC.

The sample holds a few counts of this clonotype. The chain is built from TRBV7-9 and TRBJ1-4; TRBD1 is a possible D gene (5 bases). The CDR3 has 14 residues. Trimming pared 7 bases from V and 8 bases from J, leaving 17 bases between. Germline CDR1 SEHNR, CDR2 FQNEAQ (reference sequence). DNA of the CDR3: TGTGCCAGCACCCTTCAGGGACTGGAGGAAAAACTGTTTTTT. Translation: CASTLQGLEEKLFF.

This chain uses TRBV3-1 with TRBJ2-1; D possibly corresponds to TRBD2 (6 bases). Trimming cost V 4 bases and J 1 base, with 17 bases left between them. This CDR3 contains 17 residues. CDR1 is LGHDT and CDR2 is YNNKEL in the germline V gene (reference sequence). The CDR3 DNA follows: TGTGCCAGCAGCCCCTCTGTGGGGGAGGCGTCCTACAATGAGCAGTTCTTC. Its translation: CASSPSVGEASYNEQFF.

The chain couples TRBV7-3 to TRBJ2-1, with D possibly being TRBD2 (5 bases). Trimming cost V 5 bases and J 3 bases, with 14 bases left between them. CDR3 size: 15 residues. In germline, CDR1 is SGHTA, CDR2 FQGTGA. CDR3: CASSPLGGNYNEQFF. DNA of the CDR3: TGTGCCAGCAGCCCCCTAGGAGGTAACTACAATGAGCAGTTCTTC.

This clonotype has just a few counts. This chain uses TRBV7-3 with TRBJ2-1; 11 bases map to TRBD2. The junction had 15 bases not matched to a gene; V was cut back by 5 bases and J by 0 bases. There are 20 residues in the CDR3. The germline CDR1 and CDR2 sequences are SGHTA and FQGTGA. The CDR3 sequence is CASSNPPGGTSGPSYNEQFF. The CDR3 nucleotides are TGTGCCAGCAGCAACCCCCCAGGAGGGACTAGCGGACCCTCCTACAATGAGCAGTTCTTC.

The CDR3 DNA sequence: TGCGCCAGCAGTGGGTACCTAGCGGGAGGGCAAGATGAGCAGTTCTTC. It encodes CASSGYLAGGQDEQFF. V and J are TRBV10-2 and TRBJ2-1; 12 nucleotides align to TRBD2. CDR1 is WSHSY, CDR2 SAAADI, per germline. V lost 4 bases to trimming and J lost 8 bases; unmatched junction nucleotides: 9. The CDR3 extends over 16 amino acids.

This clonotype was found a few times. The J gene is TRBJ2-7, the V gene TRBV4-3; D may be TRBD1 (6 bases). Germline V gene lookup returns CDR1 LGHNA and CDR2 YSLEER. This CDR3 spans 15 amino acids. The V end lost 0 bases, the J end lost 3 bases, and 12 bases lay between the germline ends. The CDR3 loop reads CASSQEGRGGYEQYF. The CDR3 DNA is TGCGCCAGCAGCCAAGAAGGAAGAGGGGGCTACGAGCAGTACTTC.

The chain uses TRBV9 and TRBJ2-2; D might be TRBD2 (7 bases). Trimming cost V 4 bases and J 0 bases, with 16 bases left between them. From germline, CDR1 is SGDLS and CDR2 YYNGEE. CDR3 size: 17 residues. CDR3 amino acids: CASSKWGGAANTGELFF. CDR3 coding DNA: TGTGCCAGCAGCAAATGGGGGGGGGCAGCGAACACCGGGGAGCTGTTTTTT.

This clonotype was recorded many times. The rearrangement links TRBV7-2 to TRBJ1-2, with 9 bases fitting TRBD1. This CDR3 spans 15 amino acids. Germline CDR1 is SGHTA and CDR2 is FQGNSA. V was clipped by 5 bases and J by 8 bases; unmatched bases: 12. The CDR3 reads CASSATGGNLRGYTF. The CDR3 DNA reads TGTGCCAGCAGCGCTACAGGGGGCAATTTGCGAGGCTACACCTTC.

V is TRBV14 and J is TRBJ2-1; D is perhaps TRBD1 (5 bases). Per germline, CDR1 SGHDN and CDR2 FVKESK. The CDR3 is 13 amino acids. V lost 4 bases, J lost 10 bases, and 14 bases lay in between. CDR3 DNA: TGTGCCAGCAGCCCCCCCCGGACACGCGAGCAGTTCTTC. This codes for CASSPPRTREQFF. Variable domain in full (rest from reference TRBV14 and TRBJ2-1): EAGVTQFPSHSVIEKGQTVTLRCDPISGHDNLYWYRRVMGKEIKFLLHFVKESKQDESGMPNNRFLAERTGGTYSTLKVQPAELEDSGVYFCASSPPRTREQFFGPGTRLTVL.

The chain has TRBV6-5 and TRBJ2-5; D ambiguous. The CDR3 has 13 residues. CDR1 is MNHEY and CDR2 is SVGAGI in the germline V gene. V was clipped by 6 bases and J by 2 bases, with 10 bases between them. In nucleotides, the CDR3 is TGTGCCAGCAGGGGCTGGCGACAAGAGACCCAGTACTTC. It encodes CASRGWRQETQYF.

The chain joins TRBV28 to TRBJ2-3, with unresolved D. Germline V gene lookup returns CDR1 MDHEN and CDR2 SYDVKM. This CDR3 has 14 residues. Trimming cost V 3 bases and J 2 bases, with 9 bases left between them. The DNA of the CDR3 is TGTGCCAGCAGTTTGGCTAACCCCACAGATACGCAGTATTTT. Translation: CASSLANPTDTQYF. Supplemented by reference TRBV28 and TRBJ2-3, the full variable domain reads DVKVTQSSRYLVKRTGEKVFLECVQDMDHENMFWYRQDPGLGLRLIYFSYDVKMKEKGDIPEGYSVSREKKERFSLILESASTNQTSMYLCASSLANPTDTQYFGPGTRLTVL.

This clonotype was found many times. DNA of the CDR3: TGTGCCAGCAGTCGCGGGGGCCCAGGGCAGTATTTT. Residues: CASSRGGPGQYF. This chain connects TRBV27 to TRBJ2-3, with D maybe TRBD2 (7 bases). V was shortened by 5 bases and J by 11 bases, with 14 bases between the two germline ends. The CDR3 is 12 amino acids. The germline V gene encodes CDR1 MNHEY and CDR2 SMNVEV (reference sequence).

This clonotype has a handful of counts. The gene calls are TRBV6-2 or TRBV6-3 and TRBJ2-5; TRBD2 matches at 9 bases. J was trimmed by 7 bases and V by 5 bases; bases with no gene match: 5. The CDR3 length is 13 residues. CDR1 and CDR2 (germline): MNHEY, SVGEGT. CDR3 region: CASSQHSGGTQYF. The CDR3 DNA is TGTGCCAGCAGTCAACATAGCGGGGGGACCCAGTACTTC.

This clonotype was counted only a few times. The chain has TRBV5-1 and TRBJ1-6; 8 bases map to TRBD1. CDR3 length: 16 amino acids. Germline CDR1 SGHRS, CDR2 YFSETQ. The trim removed 5 bases at V and 4 bases at J, leaving 8 bases unmatched. CDR3 nucleotides: TGCGCCAGCAGTTTTGGACAGGGAGAATATAATTCACCCCTCCACTTT. Amino acids: CASSFGQGEYNSPLHF.

This clonotype has ten or more counts. This chain connects TRBV29-1 to TRBJ2-5, with 15 bases identical to TRBD2. This CDR3 is built from 17 residues. V lost 2 bases, J lost 5 bases, and 9 bases stayed unmatched. CDR1 is SQVTM and CDR2 is ANQGSEA in the germline V gene. The CDR3 DNA follows: TGCAGCGTTGAAACCCCCGGACTAGCGGGGGGGCATGAGACCCAGTACTTC. Encoded protein: CSVETPGLAGGHETQYF.

The gene calls are TRBV20-1 and TRBJ2-1; 7 nucleotides agree with TRBD2. The CDR3 covers 13 residues. In germline, CDR1 is DFQATT, CDR2 SNEGSKA (reference sequence). With 3 bases clipped from V and 4 bases from J, the junction kept 3 bases outside the gene matches. CDR3: CSARSGNYNEQFF. For the CDR3, the DNA is TGCAGTGCTAGGAGCGGGAATTACAATGAGCAGTTCTTC.

This clonotype was recorded at least ten times. The chain couples TRBV20-1 to TRBJ1-2; 9 bases map to TRBD1. CDR1 is DFQATT and CDR2 is SNEGSKA in the germline V gene (reference sequence). Losses at the gene ends were 4 bases for V and 5 bases for J; bases not matched to a gene: 8. CDR3 length equals 14 residues. The CDR3 is CSAIGTGGGYGYTF. The CDR3 DNA is TGCAGTGCTATAGGCACAGGGGGCGGATATGGCTACACCTTC.

This clonotype was counted only a few times. The gene calls are TRBV20-1 and TRBJ1-1; 8 nucleotides align to TRBD1. The CDR3 length is 17 residues. From germline, CDR1 is DFQATT and CDR2 SNEGSKA (reference sequence). J lost 5 bases, V lost 1 base, and 15 bases had no gene match. Here the CDR3 DNA reads TGCAGTGCTAGAGCCCGTGGAGTGAGGAGGACAGGGACTGAAGCTTTCTTT. Its translation is CSARARGVRRTGTEAFF.

The V call is TRBV5-1, the J call TRBJ2-2, with D perhaps TRBD1 or TRBD2 (5 bases each). CDR1 SGHRS and CDR2 YFSETQ come from the germline V gene. This CDR3 comprises 15 residues. Trimming pared 4 bases from V and 5 bases from J, leaving 15 bases between. For the CDR3, the DNA is TGCGCCAGCAGCCACCGGGACCCTATAACCGGGGAGCTGTTTTTT. Amino acids: CASSHRDPITGELFF.

This clonotype occurred a few times. The chain carries TRBV5-5 and TRBJ1-5; no clear D. Germline CDR1 and CDR2: SGHKS and YYEKEE (reference sequence). The CDR3 covers 13 residues. Trimming removed 2 bases from V and 6 bases from J, with 9 bases in between. The CDR3 bases are TGTGCCAGCAGCTTAAGGAACGGTCAGCCCCAGCATTTT. Its protein is CASSLRNGQPQHF.

This chain links TRBV7-9 with TRBJ2-5; no definite D call. The CDR3 sequence is 14 residues long. In germline, CDR1 is SEHNR, CDR2 FQNEAQ (reference sequence). V was pared by 1 base and J by 1 base, with 7 bases between. Written as DNA, the CDR3 is TGTGCCAGCAGCTTAGACCGGTTCCAAGAGACCCAGTACTTC. It yields the protein CASSLDRFQETQYF. The whole variable domain, filled in from reference TRBV7-9 and TRBJ2-5, reads DTGVSQNPRHKITKRGQNVTFRCDPISEHNRLYWYRQTLGQGPEFLTYFQNEAQLEKSRLLSDRFSAERPKGSFSTLEIQRTEQGDSAMYLCASSLDRFQETQYFGPGTRLLVL.

This chain links TRBV18 with TRBJ2-7; no reliable D call. V was cut by 3 bases and J by 5 bases, with 14 bases left in between. Per the germline V gene, CDR1 is KGHSH and CDR2 is LQKENI. The CDR3 has 14 amino acids. CDR3 nucleotides: TGTGCCAGCTCACCTCTCGAGACCATCCACGAGCAGTACTTC. Translation gives CASSPLETIHEQYF.